The rows below give T cell receptor beta chains drawn from one sample of a study of T cells in Graves' hyperthyroidism and ophthalmopathy. TCRdb reanalysed the multiplex PCR reads using MiXCR and keeps one entry per CDR3 protein. The sample has about 720,000 distinct CDR3 sequences; 15% to 20% are singletons. The sample was blood. The receptors were sampled from a woman between 50 and 59 years old with Graves' hyperthyroidism that later progressed to Graves' ophthalmopathy. Both conserved end residues are part of each CDR3. The D gene is left open where the match is weak. Size values are once, few and many counts, or a class for expanded clones, and some rows have none.

D gene,clone size,V gene,J gene,CDR3 length,CDR3 DNA,CDR3 protein
TRBD2,.,TRBV7-9,TRBJ2-3,16,TGTGCCAGCAGCTACATTACTAGCGGGGGTTCAGATACGCAGTATTTT,CASSYITSGGSDTQYF
.,few,TRBV2,TRBJ1-5,13,TGTGCCAGCAGCTGGCAGGGTAGTCAGCCCCAGCATTTT,CASSWQGSQPQHF
TRBD1,many,TRBV5-1,TRBJ2-7,15,TGCGCCAGCAGCTTGATCTCAGGGGGCGTGGGGGAGCAGTACTTC,CASSLISGGVGEQYF
TRBD1,few,TRBV27,TRBJ1-6,14,TGTGCCAGCAGTTTAGCTGGACAGGGTGGAGCCCTCCACTTT,CASSLAGQGGALHF
.,.,TRBV29-1,TRBJ1-2,13,TGCAGCGTTGAACACGGATTAGACTATGGCTACACCTTC,CSVEHGLDYGYTF
TRBD2,few,TRBV3-1,TRBJ2-1,18,TGTGCCAGCAGCCAATCGGGGACTAGCGGGGTCGTTTACAATGAGCAGTTCTTC,CASSQSGTSGVVYNEQFF
.,many,TRBV11-1,TRBJ1-2,13,TGTGCCAGCGGGAGGGATCCCAACTATGGCTACACCTTC,CASGRDPNYGYTF
TRBD1,.,TRBV12-3/TRBV12-4,TRBJ1-5,16,TGTGCCAGCAGTTTCCCCCCGGGACAGGGGGATCAGCCCCAGCATTTT,CASSFPPGQGDQPQHF
TRBD1,few,TRBV2,TRBJ1-4,14,TGTGCCAGCAATCTACAGGGGTTCGGTGAAAAACTGTTTTTT,CASNLQGFGEKLFF
.,.,TRBV15,TRBJ2-3,17,TGTGCCACCAGCGAAATCGGGGGCCTGATTAGCACAGATACGCAGTATTTT,CATSEIGGLISTDTQYF
.,many,TRBV7-9,TRBJ2-7,12,TGTGCCAGCAGCCCCCCGGCCTACGAGCAGTACTTC,CASSPPAYEQYF
TRBD1,many,TRBV5-5,TRBJ1-4,15,TGTGCCAGCAGCTTGGGAAGGGGGCCAGATGAAAAACTGTTTTTT,CASSLGRGPDEKLFF
.,many,TRBV2,TRBJ2-5,11,TGTGCCAGCACCCTGGGCGAGACCCAGTACTTC,CASTLGETQYF
.,few,TRBV12-3/TRBV12-4,TRBJ1-1,13,TGTGCCAGCACTATAGTTGACGGCACTGAAGCTTTCTTT,CASTIVDGTEAFF
.,few,TRBV29-1,TRBJ1-5,12,TGCAGCGTTGTGGGTAACAATCAGCCCCAGCATTTT,CSVVGNNQPQHF
.,.,TRBV18,TRBJ2-1,15,TGTGCCAGCTCACCACCGCTGATTTCCTACAATGAGCAGTTCTTC,CASSPPLISYNEQFF
.,.,TRBV5-1,TRBJ1-1,13,TGCGCCAGCAGCTTGAGGAAATCCACTGAAGCTTTCTTT,CASSLRKSTEAFF
TRBD1,.,TRBV29-1,TRBJ1-4,16,TGCAGCGTCTCAACCGGGACAGGGGTGGGTGGTGAAAAACTGTTTTTT,CSVSTGTGVGGEKLFF
.,many,TRBV11-2,TRBJ1-1,15,TGTGCCAGCAGCTTAGACAGGTTCGGGTCCACTGAAGCTTTCTTT,CASSLDRFGSTEAFF
.,many,TRBV20-1,TRBJ2-7,14,TGCAGTGCTACGGTTGACAGCCTCTCCTACGAGCAGTACTTC,CSATVDSLSYEQYF
.,many,TRBV7-2,TRBJ1-2,14,TGTGCCAGCAGCCGAGCCAGGCAGCCTATGGGCTACACCTTC,CASSRARQPMGYTF
TRBD1,many,TRBV2,TRBJ2-2,14,TGTGCCAGCAGTACCGGGACAGGGGCCGGGGAGCTGTTTTTT,CASSTGTGAGELFF
.,few,TRBV5-4,TRBJ1-6,15,TGTGCCAGCAGCTTGTTCCAGGGTAGGGATTCACCCCTCCACTTT,CASSLFQGRDSPLHF
.,few,TRBV13,TRBJ2-7,15,TGCGCCAGCAGCCCGAGGGCCACCTCTTCCTACGAGCAGTACTTC,CASSPRATSSYEQYF
TRBD1,many,TRBV9,TRBJ2-2,16,TGTGCCAGCAGCGTACAGGCAGGGGGCAAGACCGGGGAGCTGTTTTTT,CASSVQAGGKTGELFF
TRBD1,.,TRBV12-3/TRBV12-4,TRBJ1-4,13,TGTGCCAGCACCCCGACAGGGTATGAAAAACTGTTTTTT,CASTPTGYEKLFF